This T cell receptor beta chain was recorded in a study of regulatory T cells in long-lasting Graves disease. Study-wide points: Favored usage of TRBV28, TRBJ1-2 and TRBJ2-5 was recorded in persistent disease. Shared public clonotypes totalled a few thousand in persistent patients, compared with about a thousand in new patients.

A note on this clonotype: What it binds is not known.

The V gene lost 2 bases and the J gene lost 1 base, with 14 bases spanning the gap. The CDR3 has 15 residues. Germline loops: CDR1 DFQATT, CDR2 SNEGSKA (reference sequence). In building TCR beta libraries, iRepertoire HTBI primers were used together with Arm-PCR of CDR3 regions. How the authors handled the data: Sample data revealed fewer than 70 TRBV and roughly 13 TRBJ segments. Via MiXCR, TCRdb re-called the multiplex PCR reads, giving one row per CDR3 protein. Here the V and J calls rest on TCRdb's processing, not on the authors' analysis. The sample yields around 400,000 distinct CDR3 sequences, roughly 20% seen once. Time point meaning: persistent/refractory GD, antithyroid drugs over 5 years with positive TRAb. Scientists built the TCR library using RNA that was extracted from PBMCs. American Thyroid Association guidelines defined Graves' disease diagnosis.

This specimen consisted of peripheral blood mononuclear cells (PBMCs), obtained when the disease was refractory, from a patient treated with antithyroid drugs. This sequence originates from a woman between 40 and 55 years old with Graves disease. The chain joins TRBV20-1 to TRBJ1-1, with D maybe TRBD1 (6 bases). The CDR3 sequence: CSARHLDRWNTEAFF. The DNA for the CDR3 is TGCAGTGCTAGACACTTGGACAGATGGAACACTGAAGCTTTCTTT.